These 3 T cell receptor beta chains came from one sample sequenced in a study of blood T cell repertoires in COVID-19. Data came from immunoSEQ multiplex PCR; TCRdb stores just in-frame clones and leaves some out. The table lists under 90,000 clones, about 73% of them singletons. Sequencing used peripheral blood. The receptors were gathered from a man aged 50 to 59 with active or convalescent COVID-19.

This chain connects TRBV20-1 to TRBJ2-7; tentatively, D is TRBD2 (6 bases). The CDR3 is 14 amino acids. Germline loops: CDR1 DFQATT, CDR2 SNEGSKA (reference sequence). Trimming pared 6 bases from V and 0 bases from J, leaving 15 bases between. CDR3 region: CSASTRDSSYEQYF. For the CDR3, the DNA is TGCAGTGCAAGTACAAGGGACTCCTCCTACGAGCAGTACTTC.

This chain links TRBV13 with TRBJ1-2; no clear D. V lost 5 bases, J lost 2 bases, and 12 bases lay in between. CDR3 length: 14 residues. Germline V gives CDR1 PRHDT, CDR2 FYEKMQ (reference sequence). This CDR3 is CASSPSLGNYGYTF. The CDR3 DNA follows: TGTGCCAGCAGCCCGTCGCTGGGCAACTATGGCTACACCTTC.

For the CDR3, the DNA is TGCGCCAGCAGCTTGGGTTTTCTGGGGGAGCTGTTTTTT. Protein sequence: CASSLGFLGELFF. V and J are TRBV5-1 and TRBJ2-2; D ambiguous. Germline V gene data show CDR1 as SGHRS and CDR2 as YFSETQ. V lost 0 bases and J 8 bases, leaving 8 bases between the germline ends. CDR3 length equals 13 residues.